The 4 T cell receptor beta chains presented below share a single source sample, sequenced in a study of T cell responses to AZD1222 COVID-19 vaccine (dated by TCRdb to 2020 to 2023). What the time point label conveys for this sample: about 28 days (+/-7) after the second vaccine dose. Receptors were amplified or captured by the immunoSEQ multiplex PCR assay. What TCRdb holds here is the immuneACCESS table cut down to in-frame rearrangements. Part of the clones is not present; checked against another copy, under half of the missing clones reflect an unresolved V gene, and the others are unexplained. For this sample the table gives 95,000 to 100,000 clones, of which roughly 86% were detected only once. The ten largest account for about 9.4% of the sample. The material sequenced was peripheral blood, taken 28 days after the second AZD1222 dose. These receptors all stem from an adult who received the AZD1222 COVID-19 vaccine.

Only one count was recorded for this clone. The J gene is TRBJ1-5, the V gene TRBV19; D is unresolved. The germline V gene encodes CDR1 LNHDA and CDR2 SQIVND (reference sequence). The V end lost 6 bases, the J end lost 4 bases, and 7 bases lay between the germline ends. This CDR3 region has 12 residues. CDR3 region: CASRGANQPQHF. In DNA, the CDR3 is TGTGCCAGTAGAGGCGCGAATCAGCCCCAGCATTTT. The variable domain in full, completed from reference TRBV19 and TRBJ1-5, reads DGGITQSPKYLFRKEGQNVTLSCEQNLNHDAMYWYRQDPGQGLRLIYYSQIVNDFQKGDIAEGYSVSREKKESFPLTVTSAQKNPTAFYLCASRGANQPQHFGDGTRLSIL.

The chain links TRBV5-6 to TRBJ2-4; 7 positions agree with TRBD1. Trimming at V came to 2 bases and at J to 4 bases, leaving 6 bases not matched to a gene. The CDR3 spans 15 residues. Germline V gene data show CDR1 as SGHDT and CDR2 as YYEEEE. CDR3 protein: CASSFPGQLKNIQYF. In nucleotides, the CDR3 is TGTGCCAGCAGCTTTCCGGGACAGCTAAAAAACATTCAGTACTTC.

V and J are TRBV7-9 and TRBJ2-6; 8 positions match TRBD1. The CDR3 consists of 15 residues. CDR1 and CDR2 from the germline V gene are SEHNR and FQNEAQ (reference sequence). The V segment lost 7 bases and the J segment 2 bases; nucleotides outside the gene matches: 4. CDR3 coding DNA: TGTGCCAGCAATAAACAGGGGGCTGGGGCCAACGTCCTGACTTTC. It specifies CASNKQGAGANVLTF. The full variable domain, completed using reference TRBV7-9 and TRBJ2-6, is DTGVSQNPRHKITKRGQNVTFRCDPISEHNRLYWYRQTLGQGPEFLTYFQNEAQLEKSRLLSDRFSAERPKGSFSTLEIQRTEQGDSAMYLCASNKQGAGANVLTFGAGSRLTVL.

The gene calls are TRBV19 and TRBJ2-5; D possibly matches TRBD1 or TRBD2 (5 bases each). Germline V gives CDR1 LNHDA, CDR2 SQIVND (reference sequence). The CDR3 runs 14 residues. Trimming stripped 3 bases from V and 2 bases from J, with 10 bases between. CDR3 region: CASSIGTPQETQYF. CDR3 nucleotide sequence: TGTGCCAGTAGTATTGGGACGCCTCAAGAGACCCAGTACTTC.